The 11 T cell receptor beta chains given below trace back to one sample, sequenced in a study of siplizumab effects on memory and regulatory T cells. Clones were sequenced by immunoSEQ multiplex PCR, and TCRdb holds only the in-frame ones, with some missing. The sample lists some 100,000 clones; 75% to 95% were seen once. Sequencing was carried out using CD4+ T cells sorted from blood. These receptors came from a human donor in good health. Some clones in this sample may be carry-over from other donors' samples.

The gene calls are TRBV28 and TRBJ2-5, with D possibly being TRBD1 (5 bases). The CDR3 has 13 residues. Germline lookup yields CDR1 MDHEN and CDR2 SYDVKM. V lost 2 bases and J lost 1, with 5 bases in between. CDR3 residues: CASSLGAQETQYF. The CDR3 region has the DNA TGTGCCAGCAGTTTAGGGGCCCAAGAGACCCAGTACTTC.

The chain joins TRBV6-5 to TRBJ1-2; D perhaps matches TRBD1 (5 bases). The germline CDR1 and CDR2 sequences are MNHEY and SVGAGI. Between the trimmed V and J ends, which lost 6 bases and 10 bases, there was a span of 15 bases. This CDR3 is built from 12 residues. This chain's CDR3 is CASRPRQRVYTF. The CDR3 DNA reads TGTGCCAGCAGACCTAGACAGAGGGTCTACACCTTC.

The CDR3 reads CASSQVDTQYF. The CDR3 DNA reads as TGCGCCAGCAGCCAAGTGGATACGCAGTATTTT. The genes are TRBV4-1 and TRBJ2-3, with D hard to call. The CDR3 consists of 11 residues. V lost 1 base and J lost 6, with 2 bases in between. Germline CDR1 and CDR2: MGHRA and YSYEKL.

The chain has TRBV6-4 and TRBJ2-3; 11 nucleotides align to TRBD2. Germline CDR1 and CDR2: MRHNA and SNTAGT. The CDR3 is 17 residues long. The junction had 8 bases not matched to a gene; V was cut back by 5 bases and J by 1 base. This chain's CDR3 is CASSSGTSGSGTDTQYF. CDR3 coding DNA: TGTGCCAGCAGTTCCGGGACTAGCGGCTCTGGCACAGATACGCAGTATTTT.

In its sample, this clone was seen once. J is TRBJ1-5 and V is TRBV5-4; D not resolved. V shed 0 bases and J shed 2 bases, with 12 bases lying between them. Germline CDR1 is SGHNT and CDR2 is YYREEE (reference sequence). The CDR3 sequence is 16 residues long. The CDR3 region is CASSLGLRRGNQPQHF. Here the CDR3 DNA reads TGTGCCAGCAGCTTGGGACTGCGCCGTGGCAATCAGCCCCAGCATTTT.

The chain employs TRBV9 and TRBJ2-7, with 11 bases that match TRBD1. Germline V gene lookup returns CDR1 SGDLS and CDR2 YYNGEE. V shed 4 bases, J shed 1 base, and the junction held 4 bases outside the gene matches. CDR3 length: 15 amino acids. The CDR3 DNA is TGTGCCAGCAGCTTAGGACAGGGGGCGTCCTACGAGCAGTACTTC. Its protein product is CASSLGQGASYEQYF.

The chain has TRBV4-1 and TRBJ2-7; D is perhaps TRBD1 or TRBD2 (5 bases each). Per the germline V gene, CDR1 is MGHRA and CDR2 is YSYEKL. This CDR3 contains 18 residues. Trimming stripped 0 bases from V and 1 base from J, with 19 bases between. The CDR3 DNA follows: TGCGCCAGCAGCCAAGACCTTCGCCCGGGACGAACATCCTACGAGCAGTACTTC. This gives the protein CASSQDLRPGRTSYEQYF.

This clone was seen a single time. The CDR3 loop reads CASSLAGTGNEKLFF. DNA of the CDR3: TGTGCCAGCAGCTTAGCGGGGACAGGGAATGAAAAACTGTTTTTT. The J gene is TRBJ1-4, the V gene TRBV7-9, with 9 nucleotides matching TRBD1. Trimming took 0 bases from V and 5 from J; bases not matched to a gene: 1. The CDR3 runs 15 residues. CDR1 and CDR2 (germline): SEHNR, FQNEAQ (reference sequence).

This chain connects TRBV5-1 to TRBJ2-2, with unresolved D. Trimming removed 4 bases from V and 4 bases from J, with 11 bases in between. Looked up from germline, CDR1 is SGHRS and CDR2 is YFSETQ. The CDR3 has 14 amino acids. The DNA of the CDR3 is TGCGCCAGCAGCAGCGCAGCTCTCACCGGGGAGCTGTTTTTT. Protein product: CASSSAALTGELFF. Looking up the rest from reference TRBV5-1 and TRBJ2-2 gives the full variable domain: KAGVTQTPRYLIKTRGQQVTLSCSPISGHRSVSWYQQTPGQGLQFLFEYFSETQRNKGNFPGRFSGRQFSNSRSEMNVSTLELGDSALYLCASSSAALTGELFFGEGSRLTVL.

The chain combines TRBV12-5 with TRBJ2-1; 9 bases match TRBD2. J gave up 7 bases and V 6 bases, and 7 bases lay outside the gene matches. The CDR3 has 14 residues. CDR1 and CDR2 from the germline V gene are LGHNT and FRNRAP. For the CDR3, the DNA is TGTGCTAGTGGGACCGGGCGGGAGGGAAATGAGCAGTTCTTC. Its translation is CASGTGREGNEQFF.

V usage is TRBV30 and J usage is TRBJ1-2; D not certain. Germline values: CDR1 GTSNPN, CDR2 SVGIG (reference sequence). V lost 8 bases, J lost 4 bases, and 23 bases lay in between. There are 15 residues in the CDR3. The CDR3 DNA follows: TGTGCCCCCTTCCGTGGCATCTTGCCCTCCTATGGCTACACCTTC. This translates into CAPFRGILPSYGYTF.